The clone carrying this T cell receptor (beta chain) was observed a handful of times. Its antigen is unidentified. Using around 10 ml of fresh peripheral blood, PBMCs were prepared. This sample is part of a study of T cells in Graves' hyperthyroidism and ophthalmopathy. Overall study results and limits: From stable hyperthyroidism, ophthalmopathy was set apart by a 13 V-J model. Most thyroid-expanded clonotypes above 0.001 were also found in blood.

It was RNA transcripts that yielded the amplified TCR beta CDR3 regions. First-round RT-PCR of the TCR CDR3 relied on the HTBI primer set. A single record per CDR3 protein comes from TCRdb applying MiXCR to the multiplex PCR reads. This sample yields about 350,000 distinct CDR3 sequences, of which over 11% are seen a single time; approximately 25% belongs to the top ten. V was clipped by 5 bases and J by 5 bases, with 16 bases between them. This CDR3 region has 14 residues. In germline, CDR1 is LNHDA, CDR2 SQIVND (reference sequence). This receptor was identified in a woman in her twenties or thirties with Graves' hyperthyroidism. The chain recombines TRBV19 with TRBJ2-7; the D gene is possibly TRBD2 (6 bases). The sample taken for sequencing was blood. The DNA for the CDR3 is TGTGCCAGTAGTCCGGCGAGGGAGGTCGACGAGCAGTACTTC. It codes for CASSPAREVDEQYF.